This entry lists 24 T cell receptor beta chains sequenced from one sample in a study of identical twins. Each CDR3 protein is one row after TCRdb ran MiXCR on the 5' RACE reads. The profile shows about 250,000 distinct CDR3 sequences, more than 13% of them singletons. Specimen: memory (CD45RO+) T cells sorted from blood. These receptors came from a woman between 18 and 29 years old in good health.

J is TRBJ1-2 and V is TRBV11-2; D not certain. This CDR3 contains 16 residues. Deletions cut 0 bases from V and 8 bases from J, with 19 bases between. In germline, CDR1 is SGHAT, CDR2 FQNNGV. The CDR3 DNA follows: TGTGCCAGCAGCTTAGATCTTGATGCGGGAGGCCGGGGCTACACCTTC. Amino acid sequence: CASSLDLDAGGRGYTF.

The V gene is TRBV5-1, the J gene TRBJ1-1, with D perhaps matching TRBD1 (5 bases). The CDR3 spans 14 residues. V lost 3 bases and J lost 4, with 13 bases in between. Germline V gene lookup returns CDR1 SGHRS and CDR2 YFSETQ. For the CDR3, the DNA is TGCGCCAGCAGCTCCCAGGGCTCGGCCACTGAAGCTTTCTTT. Translated, it gives CASSSQGSATEAFF.

The chain carries TRBV20-1 and TRBJ2-2, with 9 positions matching TRBD1. Germline lookup yields CDR1 DFQATT and CDR2 SNEGSKA (reference sequence). The CDR3 sequence is 14 residues long. J gave up 6 bases and V 5 bases, and 7 bases lay outside the gene matches. CDR3 amino acids: CSAWTGDIAGELFF. As DNA, the CDR3 is TGCAGTGCTTGGACAGGGGATATCGCCGGGGAGCTGTTTTTT.

This clonotype was detected a few times. This rearrangement joins TRBV20-1 to TRBJ2-1, with D hard to call. The CDR3 runs 11 residues. In germline, CDR1 is DFQATT, CDR2 SNEGSKA (reference sequence). V lost 0 bases and J 9 bases, leaving 6 bases between the germline ends. The CDR3 sequence is CSARENREQFF. As DNA, the CDR3 is TGCAGTGCTAGAGAGAACCGTGAGCAGTTCTTC.

A few counts support this clonotype. The gene calls are TRBV4-3 and TRBJ2-7, with 7 nucleotides matching TRBD2. The CDR3 runs 15 residues. From germline, CDR1 is LGHNA and CDR2 YSLEER. After removal of 0 bases from V and 5 bases from J, the junction contained 7 bases not matched to a gene. The CDR3 nucleotides read TGCGCCAGCAGCCAAGACCGGCGGGAGACGGACGAGCAGTACTTC. It encodes CASSQDRRETDEQYF.

This clonotype was seen only a few times. The chain employs TRBV9 and TRBJ2-2, with a tentative D call TRBD2 (6 bases). The germline gives CDR1 SGDLS, CDR2 YYNGEE. CDR3 size: 14 residues. Trimming cost V 5 bases and J 4 bases, with 12 bases left between them. The CDR3 loop reads CASSHGLSTGELFF. The DNA for the CDR3 is TGTGCCAGCAGTCATGGACTATCCACCGGGGAGCTGTTTTTT.

The V and J genes are TRBV20-1 and TRBJ2-5; D gene unclear. CDR1 and CDR2 (germline): DFQATT, SNEGSKA (reference sequence). The CDR3 length is 15 residues. V lost 0 bases and J lost 5, with 16 bases in between. The CDR3 sequence: CSARDSDLSGETQYF. Written as DNA, the CDR3 is TGCAGTGCTAGAGATTCTGACTTGAGTGGGGAGACCCAGTACTTC.

Many counts were recorded for this clonotype. The chain joins TRBV6-6 to TRBJ2-3; D is uncertain. The CDR3 length is 10 residues. CDR1 is MNHNY, CDR2 SVGAGI, per germline (reference sequence). With 8 bases removed from V and 8 bases from J, the gap between germline ends came to 8 bases. CDR3 in amino acids: CASGDTTQYF. CDR3 coding DNA: TGTGCCAGCGGCGACACTACGCAGTATTTT.

This clonotype appeared many times. The chain links TRBV11-2 to TRBJ1-2, with D uncertain. Trimming removed 2 bases from V and 7 bases from J, with 11 bases in between. This CDR3 is built from 13 residues. The germline V gene has CDR1 SGHAT and CDR2 FQNNGV. This chain's CDR3 is CASSLRYRAGYTF. CDR3 coding DNA: TGTGCCAGCAGCTTAAGGTATCGGGCTGGCTACACCTTC.

This chain joins TRBV7-2 and TRBJ2-5, with 10 nucleotides matching TRBD2. Germline V gene lookup returns CDR1 SGHTA and CDR2 FQGNSA. This CDR3 spans 16 amino acids. Trimming took 5 bases from V and 5 from J; bases not matched to a gene: 11. CDR3 amino acids: CASSTRTSGGRETQYF. The CDR3 DNA sequence: TGTGCCAGCAGCACTCGGACTAGCGGAGGACGGGAGACCCAGTACTTC.

Many counts were recorded for this clonotype. The chain joins TRBV12-3 or TRBV12-4 to TRBJ1-1; D call uncertain. The CDR3 extends over 15 amino acids. Trimming pared 0 bases from V and 1 base from J, leaving 9 bases between. CDR3: CASSLASHPNTEAFF. CDR3 DNA: TGTGCCAGCAGTTTAGCGTCGCACCCGAACACTGAAGCTTTCTTT.

Worth noting for this clonotype: At one of its ends the junction is not consistent with the germline gene, which may arise from a read error. The rearrangement links TRBV28 to TRBJ2-6; 7 nucleotides match TRBD1. This CDR3 contains 13 residues. Germline V gene lookup returns CDR1 MDHEN and CDR2 SYDVKM. CDR3 amino acids: CASSFPSARGMAF. In nucleotides, the CDR3 is TGTGCCAGCAGTTTTCCCAGCGCCAGGGGGATGGCTTTC.

J is TRBJ2-7 and V is TRBV20-1; 7 bases line up with TRBD2. Unmatched junction bases numbered 11, after V lost 6 bases and J lost 3 bases. CDR1 and CDR2 (germline): DFQATT, SNEGSKA (reference sequence). This CDR3 comprises 14 residues. CDR3 nucleotides: TGCAGTGCCCCGCGCGGCGGGAGCGTCTACGAGCAGTACTTC. Translating gives CSAPRGGSVYEQYF.

The chain is built from TRBV11-3 and TRBJ2-3, with a tentative D call TRBD1 (5 bases). V was pared by 6 bases and J by 2 bases, with 9 bases between. The germline CDR1 and CDR2 sequences are SGHNT and YENEEA. The CDR3 is 13 residues long. This CDR3 is CASSTGDTDTQYF. CDR3 nucleotides: TGTGCCAGCAGTACAGGTGACACAGATACGCAGTATTTT.

This chain connects TRBV29-1 to TRBJ2-7; the match to TRBD1 covers 7 bases. This CDR3 has 13 amino acids. V was pared by 6 bases and J by 9 bases, with 14 bases of the junction left unmatched. Germline V lookup: CDR1 SQVTM, CDR2 ANQGSEA. As DNA, the CDR3 is TGCAGCGTCAAGCAGACAGGGCTTTTTGGGCAGTACTTC. Protein sequence: CSVKQTGLFGQYF.

The chain combines TRBV20-1 with TRBJ1-2; D unresolved. Trimming cost V 2 bases and J 2 bases, with 3 bases left between them. This CDR3 contains 11 residues. In germline, CDR1 is DFQATT, CDR2 SNEGSKA (reference sequence). The CDR3 DNA is TGCAGTGCTAGAAACAACTATGGCTACACCTTC. Translating it yields CSARNNYGYTF.

The chain recombines TRBV19 with TRBJ1-1; TRBD1 matches 10 bases. This CDR3 contains 15 residues. From germline, CDR1 is LNHDA and CDR2 SQIVND (reference sequence). The V gene end was trimmed by 4 bases and the J gene end by 0 bases; junction bases not matched to a gene: 2. Here the CDR3 reads CASSTGQGMNTEAFF. The CDR3 region has the DNA TGTGCCAGTAGTACGGGACAGGGGATGAACACTGAAGCTTTCTTT.

This clonotype was seen ten or more times. V usage is TRBV2 and J usage is TRBJ2-3; the match to TRBD1 covers 9 bases. The CDR3 runs to 15 residues. The V and J ends lost 6 bases and 6 bases, in that order; junction bases with no gene match: 10. Looked up from germline, CDR1 is SNHLY and CDR2 is FYNNEI. CDR3 DNA: TGTGCCAGCAGCCGCGGACAGGGGAGGTTTGATACGCAGTATTTT. Translated: CASSRGQGRFDTQYF.

This clonotype has ten or more counts. The chain couples TRBV20-1 to TRBJ2-3, with 9 nucleotides matching TRBD2. The germline CDR1 and CDR2 sequences are DFQATT and SNEGSKA (reference sequence). The CDR3 is 15 residues long. V lost 5 bases, J lost 5 bases, and 11 bases stayed unmatched. CDR3 loop: CSASRQRGAGDTQYF. The CDR3 nucleotides are TGCAGTGCTTCACGCCAGCGGGGGGCGGGAGATACGCAGTATTTT.

The chain uses TRBV2 and TRBJ2-7; the match to TRBD2 covers 10 bases. V lost 7 bases, J lost 3 bases, and 9 bases stayed unmatched. Per germline, CDR1 SNHLY and CDR2 FYNNEI. The CDR3 totals 15 residues. As DNA, the CDR3 is TGTGCCAGCATATTTAGGACTAGCGGACGCTACGAGCAGTACTTC. Encoded protein: CASIFRTSGRYEQYF.

In this sample, this clonotype turned up a few times. J is TRBJ1-6 and V is TRBV20-1; D uncertain. V gave up 0 bases and J gave up 10 bases, with 16 bases separating them. The CDR3 is 15 residues long. Germline V CDR1 and CDR2: DFQATT, SNEGSKA (reference sequence). The CDR3 sequence: CSARDPRVRGSPLHF. For the CDR3, the DNA is TGCAGTGCTAGAGATCCGCGGGTCCGTGGATCACCCCTCCACTTT.

The V call is TRBV20-1, the J call TRBJ2-2; no clear D gene. This CDR3 spans 14 amino acids. Trimming took off 1 base at V and 4 bases at J, with 10 bases between the two ends. CDR1 is DFQATT, CDR2 SNEGSKA, per germline (reference sequence). CDR3 sequence: CSARAQRSTGELFF. CDR3 DNA sequence: TGCAGTGCTAGAGCCCAACGTTCCACCGGGGAGCTGTTTTTT.

This clonotype was counted at least ten times. The chain uses TRBV7-8 and TRBJ2-1, with 10 bases lining up with TRBD2. The CDR3 spans 15 residues. CDR1 is SGHVS and CDR2 is FQNEAQ in the germline V gene. Trimming removed 4 bases from V and 7 bases from J; junction bases left unmatched: 7. The CDR3 region has the DNA TGTGCCAGCAGCTCAAATGGACTAGCGGAGAATGAGCAGTTCTTC. Protein sequence: CASSSNGLAENEQFF.

This clonotype was seen repeatedly, ten times or more. The CDR3 spells CASTLGLAALNEQFF. CDR3 coding DNA: TGCGCCAGCACCCTAGGACTAGCGGCCCTCAATGAGCAGTTCTTC. The rearrangement joins TRBV5-1 to TRBJ2-1, with 10 bases fitting TRBD2. Trimming took 6 bases from V and 6 from J; bases not matched to a gene: 9. The CDR3 length is 15 residues. Germline CDR1 reads SGHRS; CDR2 reads YFSETQ.